Following are 23 T cell receptor beta chains from one sample sequenced in a study of cytomegalovirus exposure and HLA in healthy donors. Researchers ran the PCR with 60 Vbeta and 13 Jbeta primers. Assay: immunoSEQ multiplex PCR; the TCRdb copy retains only in-frame clones and omits some. The repertoire includes 150,000 or so clones, about 80% of them detected once, and 13% to 15% sits in the top ten. Material for sequencing was PBMCs. Source of these receptors: a woman aged 40 to 50 in good health and CMV-seronegative.

The rearrangement joins TRBV19 to TRBJ2-3, with 12 nucleotides matching TRBD2. Germline CDR1 is LNHDA and CDR2 is SQIVND (reference sequence). The CDR3 sequence is 17 residues long. V lost 6 bases and J lost 0; bases outside the gene matches: 7. CDR3 bases: TGTGCCAGTAGAGGACTAGCGGGGTCTCCTAGCACAGATACGCAGTATTTT. Encoded protein: CASRGLAGSPSTDTQYF.

The V call is TRBV27, the J call TRBJ2-7; D is unresolved. The CDR3 covers 12 residues. The germline V gene encodes CDR1 MNHEY and CDR2 SMNVEV (reference sequence). V shed 6 bases and J shed 6 bases, with 12 bases lying between them. DNA for the CDR3: TGTGCCAGCAGCCCGGGTAATGCCGAGCAGTACTTC. Encoded protein: CASSPGNAEQYF.

This chain uses TRBV9 with TRBJ1-3; D ambiguous. V was pared by 5 bases and J by 0 bases, with 6 bases between. The CDR3 contains 13 residues. CDR1 and CDR2 (germline): SGDLS, YYNGEE. The CDR3 DNA reads as TGTGCCAGCAGGGCGGACTCTGGAAACACCATATATTTT. Protein sequence: CASRADSGNTIYF. Together with reference TRBV9 and TRBJ1-3, the CDR3 gives the full variable domain: DSGVTQTPKHLITATGQRVTLRCSPRSGDLSVYWYQQSLDQGLQFLIQYYNGEERAKGNILERFSAQQFPDLHSELNLSSLELGDSALYFCASRADSGNTIYFGEGSWLTVV.

The V and J genes are TRBV2 and TRBJ1-4; a possible D gene is TRBD1 (6 bases). V gave up 6 bases and J gave up 0 bases, with 8 bases separating them. The CDR3 consists of 14 residues. Germline CDR1 SNHLY, CDR2 FYNNEI. The CDR3 spells CASRGQSTNEKLFF. DNA for the CDR3: TGTGCCAGCAGGGGACAATCAACTAATGAAAAACTGTTTTTT. Filled out from reference TRBV2 and TRBJ1-4, the complete variable domain reads EPEVTQTPSHQVTQMGQEVILRCVPISNHLYFYWYRQILGQKVEFLVSFYNNEISEKSEIFDDQFSVERPDGSNFTLKIRSTKLEDSAMYFCASRGQSTNEKLFFGSGTQLSVL.

This sequence joins TRBV2 and TRBJ1-5; TRBD1 aligns across 7 bases. The CDR3 runs to 17 residues. Germline CDR1 and CDR2: SNHLY and FYNNEI. The V gene end was trimmed by 3 bases and the J gene end by 5 bases; junction bases not matched to a gene: 13. The CDR3: CASSEGGRGLADQPQHF. The CDR3 DNA reads as TGTGCCAGCAGTGAGGGCGGGAGGGGGCTTGCGGATCAGCCCCAGCATTTT. The whole variable domain, remainder taken from reference TRBV2 and TRBJ1-5, is EPEVTQTPSHQVTQMGQEVILRCVPISNHLYFYWYRQILGQKVEFLVSFYNNEISEKSEIFDDQFSVERPDGSNFTLKIRSTKLEDSAMYFCASSEGGRGLADQPQHFGDGTRLSIL.

The J gene is TRBJ1-5, the V gene TRBV6-5, with TRBD1 identical over 10 bases. Germline CDR1 is MNHEY and CDR2 is SVGAGI. V was clipped by 6 bases and J by 7 bases; unmatched bases: 9. The CDR3 has 15 residues. For the CDR3, the DNA is TGTGCCAGCAGCCCCGGGACAGGGGTGGAACAGCCCCAGCATTTT. It encodes CASSPGTGVEQPQHF.

V and J are TRBV14 and TRBJ2-5, with D uncertain. Trimming removed 1 base at V and 11 bases at J, with 11 bases between. CDR1 and CDR2 (germline): SGHDN, FVKESK. The CDR3 runs to 12 residues. CDR3 residues: CASSQVYSRQYF. For the CDR3, the DNA is TGTGCCAGCAGCCAAGTTTACTCCCGTCAGTACTTC.

V usage is TRBV7-9 and J usage is TRBJ1-2; D gene unclear. The CDR3 has 15 residues. Between the trimmed V and J ends, which lost 3 bases and 4 bases, there was a span of 15 bases. The germline V gene encodes CDR1 SEHNR and CDR2 FQNEAQ (reference sequence). For the CDR3, the DNA is TGTGCCAGCAGCTTCCCCGGGGAGGGCCTCTATGGCTACACCTTC. As protein: CASSFPGEGLYGYTF.

The chain links TRBV7-3 to TRBJ2-1; TRBD2 matches 8 bases. CDR1 is SGHTA, CDR2 FQGTGA, per germline. V trimming: 4 bases; J trimming: 7 bases; junction bases outside the gene matches: 6. The CDR3 spans 14 residues. In nucleotides, the CDR3 is TGTGCCAGCAGCTCGCGGGGGGCGGGAAATGAGCAGTTCTTC. Its translation: CASSSRGAGNEQFF. The full variable domain, rest sourced from reference TRBV7-3 and TRBJ2-1, is GAGVSQTPSNKVTEKGKYVELRCDPISGHTALYWYRQSLGQGPEFLIYFQGTGAADDSGLPNDRFFAVRPEGSVSTLKIQRTERGDSAVYLCASSSRGAGNEQFFGPGTRLTVL.

The rearrangement links TRBV6-1 to TRBJ2-7, with D possibly matching TRBD1 (5 bases). V was pared by 3 bases and J by 0 bases, with 15 bases between. Looked up from germline, CDR1 is MNHNS and CDR2 is SASEGT. The CDR3 is 16 residues long. The CDR3 coding sequence is TGTGCCAGCAGTGACTTCACAGGAACCGTCTCCTACGAGCAGTACTTC. It codes for CASSDFTGTVSYEQYF.

This chain links TRBV4-2 with TRBJ2-3, with a tentative D call TRBD2 (5 bases). The ends were cut back, 1 base at V and 0 bases at J, with 20 bases in the middle. This CDR3 region has 19 residues. In germline, CDR1 is LGHNA, CDR2 YNFKEQ. CDR3 sequence: CASSQVSQRNPSSTDTQYF. CDR3 nucleotides: TGTGCCAGCAGCCAAGTGAGTCAGCGGAATCCTTCTAGCACAGATACGCAGTATTTT.

J is TRBJ1-1 and V is TRBV5-1, with 9 positions matching TRBD1. The CDR3 has 15 amino acids. Germline CDR1 SGHRS, CDR2 YFSETQ. Germline trimming cut 2 bases from V and 5 bases from J; bases unmatched to any gene: 7. This CDR3 is CASSFEQGARTEAFF. DNA of the CDR3: TGCGCCAGCAGCTTCGAACAGGGGGCTAGGACTGAAGCTTTCTTT.

Turning to this clone: The junction differs from germline at one of its ends, possibly a read error. The chain joins TRBV7-2 to TRBJ1-2; possibly TRBD1 for D (6 bases). The CDR3 extends over 15 amino acids. Germline V gene lookup returns CDR1 SGHTA and CDR2 FQGNSA. CDR3 coding DNA: TGTGCCAGCAGGTTAGAGACAGGAGCTAACTATGGCTACACCTTC. Protein product: CASRLETGANYGYTF.

The genes are TRBV4-2 and TRBJ2-5; TRBD2 aligns across 15 bases. The DNA end is more similar to TRBJ2-7, so the J call may be wrong. This CDR3 has 19 residues. The germline gives CDR1 LGHNA, CDR2 YNFKEQ. CDR3 sequence (DNA): TGTGCCAGCAGCCAAGAGGGGACTAGCGGGGGGTTTACCACCTACGAGCAGTACTTC. It codes for CASSQEGTSGGFTTYEQYF.

The V gene is TRBV2, the J gene TRBJ2-3; D perhaps matches TRBD2 (6 bases). Looked up from germline, CDR1 is SNHLY and CDR2 is FYNNEI. V was shortened by 8 bases and J by 5 bases, with 14 bases between the two germline ends. This CDR3 contains 13 residues. The CDR3 coding sequence is TGTGCCAGCGGCAGGGACTTTGGAGATACGCAGTATTTT. It specifies CASGRDFGDTQYF.

The V and J genes are TRBV12-5 and TRBJ2-3; 8 nucleotides match TRBD2. Germline V gene data show CDR1 as LGHNT and CDR2 as FRNRAP. With 0 bases clipped from V and 4 bases from J, the junction kept 9 bases outside the gene matches. CDR3 length equals 17 residues. CDR3 amino acids: CASGLVRGGSGADTQYF. CDR3 DNA sequence: TGTGCTAGTGGTTTGGTACGAGGGGGTAGCGGGGCAGATACGCAGTATTTT.

The chain has TRBV9 and TRBJ2-7, with D tentatively TRBD2 (6 bases). The CDR3 extends over 14 amino acids. Germline V gene lookup returns CDR1 SGDLS and CDR2 YYNGEE. The V and J ends lost 0 bases and 0 bases respectively, with 7 bases between them. CDR3 loop: CASSVGSGSYEQYF. CDR3 DNA sequence: TGTGCCAGCAGCGTAGGTAGCGGCTCCTACGAGCAGTACTTC.

A note on this clone: Other DNA sequences in the sample encode the same CDR3. The CDR3 region is CASSLGLAGGNEQFF. The CDR3 DNA follows: TGTGCCAGCAGCCTGGGACTAGCGGGGGGGAATGAGCAGTTCTTC. This chain links TRBV7-2 with TRBJ2-1, with 16 positions matching TRBD2. Germline V gene data show CDR1 as SGHTA and CDR2 as FQGNSA. The ends lost 5 bases at V and 7 bases at J; junction bases unmatched: 2. The CDR3 contains 15 residues.

V usage is TRBV14 and J usage is TRBJ2-7; 7 bases align to TRBD1. Germline V lookup: CDR1 SGHDN, CDR2 FVKESK. This CDR3 has 13 amino acids. After removal of 4 bases from V and 6 bases from J, the junction contained 6 bases not matched to a gene. CDR3 loop: CASSLGQSGEQYF. In nucleotides, the CDR3 is TGTGCCAGCAGCCTGGGACAGTCCGGCGAGCAGTACTTC.

The gene calls are TRBV4-2 and TRBJ2-5, with TRBD1 matching over 8 bases. The CDR3 contains 17 residues. Per the germline V gene, CDR1 is LGHNA and CDR2 is YNFKEQ. V lost 2 bases to trimming and J lost 3 bases; unmatched junction nucleotides: 11. The CDR3 sequence is CASSQMGAQGAKETQYF. CDR3 DNA sequence: TGTGCCAGCAGCCAAATGGGAGCTCAGGGGGCGAAAGAGACCCAGTACTTC.

The chain carries TRBV4-1 and TRBJ1-2; the D is unclear. The CDR3 loop spans 14 amino acids. Germline-derived CDR1 and CDR2 are MGHRA and YSYEKL. V dropped 0 bases and J dropped 1 base, with 6 bases sitting between them. CDR3 coding DNA: TGCGCCAGCAGCCAAGATGGAGATAACTATGGCTACACCTTC. This encodes CASSQDGDNYGYTF.

V usage is TRBV5-1 and J usage is TRBJ1-2; TRBD1 agrees at 7 bases. From germline, CDR1 is SGHRS and CDR2 YFSETQ. This CDR3 is 15 amino acids long. J gave up 0 bases and V 0 bases, and 2 bases lay outside the gene matches. The CDR3 sequence: CASSLAGGTNYGYTF. The CDR3, as DNA: TGCGCCAGCAGCTTGGCAGGGGGTACTAACTATGGCTACACCTTC.

The chain couples TRBV6-6 to TRBJ2-5, with 11 bases lining up with TRBD2. Trimming at V came to 0 bases and at J to 1 base, leaving 1 base not matched to a gene. Germline CDR1 MNHNY, CDR2 SVGAGI (reference sequence). The CDR3 totals 16 residues. CDR3 sequence (DNA): TGTGCCAGCAGTTACTCTAGCGGGAGGGCCCAAGAGACCCAGTACTTC. It is translated as CASSYSSGRAQETQYF.